One sample yielded the 20 T cell receptor beta chains listed below, sequenced in a study of T cell clonality in common variable immunodeficiency (dated by TCRdb to the mid-2010s). Receptors were amplified or captured by the immunoSEQ multiplex PCR assay. This is the immuneACCESS table as TCRdb keeps it, with only in-frame sequences that have V and J called. A part of the clones is gone; compared with another copy, unresolved V genes explain less than half, and the rest is unexplained. The table notes under 60,000 clones here, none of them singletons. Clones ranked in the top ten supply around 3.2% of the sample. Sequenced sample: peripheral blood mononuclear cells. The source is a person aged 18 to 75 in good health.

In regard to this clone: The read ends 3 residues shy of where the CDR3 ends; the end is completed using the germline J gene. This chain links TRBV7-2 with TRBJ2-3, with D hard to call. The CDR3 length is 15 residues. CDR1 is SGHTA, CDR2 FQGNSA, per germline. The CDR3 DNA, read in part, is TGTGCCAGCAGCTTAAGTTCAGGCAGCAATCAGCCG. It encodes CASSLSSGSNQP. The complete CDR3 sequence is CASSLSSGSNQPQYF.

This clone has at least ten counts. Coverage ceases 3 residues before the CDR3 finishes, and the germline J gene fills in the end. This rearrangement joins TRBV5-1 to TRBJ1-3; D is unresolved. Germline values: CDR1 SGHRS, CDR2 YFSETQ. V was cut by 4 bases and J by 0 bases, with 8 bases left in between. This CDR3 contains 14 residues. The CDR3 here is CASSPGDSGNTIYF. The sequenced part of the CDR3 DNA is TGCGCCAGCAGCCCCGGGGACTCTGGAAACACC.

This clone was picked up many times. Read data end 3 residues before the CDR3 end; the end is taken from the germline J gene. The chain employs TRBV5-1 and TRBJ1-1; D not resolved. Trimming removed 0 bases from V and 0 bases from J, with 6 bases in between. The CDR3 runs to 14 residues. CDR1 and CDR2 from the germline V gene are SGHRS and YFSETQ. The part of the CDR3 DNA that was read is TGCGCCAGCAGCTTGGTGACAATGAACACTGAA. Translated: CASSLVTMNTE. The whole CDR3 sequence reads CASSLVTMNTEAFF.

This clone appeared many times. The read ends 3 residues shy of where the CDR3 ends; the end is completed using the germline J gene. The chain is built from TRBV5-1 and TRBJ1-2; unclear D gene. V was cut by 0 bases and J by 2 bases, with 14 bases left in between. CDR1 SGHRS and CDR2 YFSETQ come from the germline V gene. This CDR3 contains 16 residues. The part of the CDR3 DNA that was read is TGCGCCAGCAGCTTGGGCCCGGGGAGGACGAACTATGGC. Translation: CASSLGPGRTNYG. The full CDR3 reads CASSLGPGRTNYGYTF.

This clone was observed a handful of times. The read is 3 residues too short to cover the CDR3 end, so that end is filled in from the germline J gene. The rearrangement joins TRBV18 to TRBJ2-4; the D gene is possibly TRBD2 (6 bases). Germline assignment: CDR1 KGHSH and CDR2 LQKENI. The CDR3 covers 19 residues. V was trimmed by 1 base and J by 0 bases, leaving 19 bases between them. CDR3 sequence: CASSPLTVGGAVAKNIQYF. The CDR3 bases that were read are TGTGCCAGCTCACCACTGACGGTAGGAGGGGCCGTAGCCAAAAACATT.

This clone was seen ten or more times. The CDR3 end falls 3 residues outside the read, so it is completed with the germline J gene. The V call is TRBV4-2, the J call TRBJ1-1; the match to TRBD1 covers 7 bases. Losses at the gene ends were 4 bases for V and 0 bases for J; bases not matched to a gene: 11. The CDR3 covers 17 residues. Germline V gene lookup returns CDR1 LGHNA and CDR2 YNFKEQ. CDR3 amino acids: CASSPSTGVLLNTEAFF. The covered CDR3 bases are TGTGCCAGCAGCCCCTCAACAGGGGTCCTATTGAACACTGAA.

This clone has at least ten counts. The read ends 3 residues shy of where the CDR3 ends; the end is completed using the germline J gene. This chain connects TRBV19 to TRBJ1-4; D perhaps matches TRBD1 (6 bases). V lost 5 bases, J lost 2 bases, and 9 bases lay in between. The CDR3 is 14 residues long. Germline lookup yields CDR1 LNHDA and CDR2 SQIVND (reference sequence). The CDR3 DNA, read in part, is TGTGCCAGTAGTGTACAGGGTACTAATGAAAAA. This gives the protein CASSVQGTNEK. In full, the CDR3 is CASSVQGTNEKLFF. Full variable domain (outside the CDR3, taken from reference TRBV19 and TRBJ1-4): DGGITQSPKYLFRKEGQNVTLSCEQNLNHDAMYWYRQDPGQGLRLIYYSQIVNDFQKGDIAEGYSVSREKKESFPLTVTSAQKNPTAFYLCASSVQGTNEKLFFGSGTQLSVL.

Many counts were recorded for this clone. The read ends 3 residues shy of where the CDR3 ends; the end is completed using the germline J gene. This rearrangement joins TRBV20-1 to TRBJ1-2; TRBD1 matches 7 bases. The CDR3 covers 14 residues. Germline V lookup: CDR1 DFQATT, CDR2 SNEGSKA (reference sequence). The sequenced part of the CDR3 DNA is TGCAGTGCGCATATTACCGGGACAGCTTACGGC. Its translation is CSAHITGTAYG. The full-length CDR3 reads as CSAHITGTAYGYTF.

This clone has ten or more counts. Sequencing ends 3 residues short of the CDR3 end; the germline J gene provides the rest. The chain couples TRBV5-4 to TRBJ2-2; TRBD2 matches at 8 bases. Germline V CDR1 and CDR2: SGHNT, YYREEE (reference sequence). The CDR3 extends over 16 amino acids. The V segment lost 6 bases and the J segment 5 bases; nucleotides outside the gene matches: 12. The CDR3 protein is CASTRGLEVGTGELFF. Partial CDR3 DNA: TGTGCCAGCACCCGGGGACTAGAGGTCGGTACCGGGGAG.

This clone was counted only a few times. The read gets to within 3 residues of the CDR3 end, and the germline J gene fills in the rest. The chain uses TRBV19 and TRBJ2-1, with 8 bases that match TRBD2. CDR1 and CDR2 (germline): LNHDA, SQIVND (reference sequence). The V segment lost 2 bases and the J segment 9 bases; nucleotides outside the gene matches: 18. The CDR3 runs to 18 residues. The CDR3 sequence is CASSIRGGAGNFGVEQFF. The CDR3 bases that were read are TGTGCCAGTAGTATACGGGGGGGGGCAGGGAACTTTGGGGTTGAG.

Many counts were recorded for this clone. The CDR3 goes on 3 residues after the read ends, and that part is filled in from the germline J gene. The V and J genes are TRBV10-3 and TRBJ2-3; 8 bases are shared with TRBD1. The CDR3 is made up of 15 amino acids. Trimming took 3 bases from V and 4 from J; bases not matched to a gene: 6. Per germline, CDR1 ENHRY and CDR2 SYGVKD. CDR3 DNA (partial): TGTGCCATCAGTGATAACAGGGGGGATTCAGATACG. This translates into CAISDNRGDSDT. The complete CDR3 reads CAISDNRGDSDTQYF.

This clone was counted many times. The missing CDR3 end, 3 residues past where the read stops, is filled in from the germline J gene. The chain employs TRBV6-2 or TRBV6-3 and TRBJ2-7; D is undetermined. The CDR3 loop spans 14 amino acids. Trimming took off 0 bases at V and 1 base at J, with 7 bases between the two ends. Germline CDR1 reads MNHEY; CDR2 reads SVGEGT. CDR3 bases read: TGTGCCAGCAGTTACTCGGCTAGTTCCTACGAG. This gives the protein CASSYSASSYE. The full CDR3 protein is CASSYSASSYEQYF.

This clone has at least ten counts. The read terminates 3 residues before the CDR3 end, so the remaining end is supplied by the germline J gene. The rearrangement uses TRBV5-5 and TRBJ2-2; 8 bases agree with TRBD1. The germline V gene has CDR1 SGHKS and CDR2 YYEKEE (reference sequence). The V segment lost 3 bases and the J segment 4 bases; nucleotides outside the gene matches: 5. CDR3 length: 15 residues. The CDR3 here is CASSSDRVGTGELFF. CDR3 bases read: TGTGCCAGCAGCTCGGACAGGGTGGGCACCGGGGAG.

This clone was observed at least ten times. The CDR3 is cut off 3 residues early in the read; its end comes from the germline J gene. Other DNA sequences within the sample encode an identical CDR3. The chain couples TRBV20-1 to TRBJ2-3, with no clear D. The germline gives CDR1 DFQATT, CDR2 SNEGSKA (reference sequence). The CDR3 runs 12 residues. The V end lost 1 base, the J end lost 2 bases, and 4 bases lay between the germline ends. CDR3 DNA, as far as it was read: TGCAGTGCTAGAGCGGTCACAGATACG. This sequence encodes CSARAVTDT. The whole CDR3 protein is CSARAVTDTQYF.

With regard to this clone: The missing CDR3 end, 3 residues past where the read stops, is filled in from the germline J gene. This rearrangement joins TRBV20-1 to TRBJ2-3; 10 bases are a match to TRBD2. CDR1 and CDR2 from the germline V gene are DFQATT and SNEGSKA (reference sequence). This CDR3 is 14 amino acids long. CDR3 bases read: TGCAGTGCCGAACCTAGCGGGAGAGGCGAGACG. Translated: CSAEPSGRGET. The complete CDR3 sequence is CSAEPSGRGETQYF.

This clone was counted only a few times. The CDR3 end lies 3 residues beyond the end of the read and is filled in from the germline J gene. The J gene is TRBJ1-3, the V gene TRBV20-1; D is possibly TRBD1 (6 bases). The germline CDR1 and CDR2 sequences are DFQATT and SNEGSKA (reference sequence). The CDR3 has 15 amino acids. V was trimmed by 6 bases and J by 3 bases, leaving 18 bases between them. The CDR3 spells CSASPLTGGGNTIYF. The CDR3 bases that were read are TGCAGTGCCTCCCCCCTGACAGGCGGTGGAAACACC.

Note on this clone: The read ends 3 residues before the CDR3 terminus; that terminus is restored from the germline J gene. The chain employs TRBV20-1 and TRBJ1-2; possibly TRBD1 for D (5 bases). The CDR3 loop spans 11 amino acids. Trimming removed 3 bases from V and 6 bases from J, with 8 bases in between. Germline CDR1 DFQATT, CDR2 SNEGSKA (reference sequence). Here the CDR3 reads CSARGGNGYTF. Partial CDR3 DNA: TGCAGTGCTAGGGGGGGAAATGGC.

In this sample, this clone turned up many times. The CDR3 end lies 3 residues beyond the end of the read and is filled in from the germline J gene. The rearrangement uses TRBV11-2 and TRBJ1-3; D gene uncertain. Germline V CDR1 and CDR2: SGHAT, FQNNGV. Trimming removed 7 bases at V and 0 bases at J, with 10 bases between. The CDR3 is 14 residues long. The CDR3 protein is CASMSGISGNTIYF. CDR3 DNA, as far as it was read: TGTGCCAGCATGAGCGGTATCTCTGGAAACACC.

This clone has a handful of counts. This may be a read error: a much more frequent sequence differs by one nucleotide. The sequenced fragment ends 3 residues before the CDR3 boundary, so the rest is inferred from the germline J gene. V gene TRBV7-3 combines with J gene TRBJ1-2; D ambiguous. CDR1 SGHTA and CDR2 FQGTGA come from the germline V gene. This CDR3 has 15 amino acids. CDR3 bases read: TGTGCCAGCAGCATTAGCGGGTTTAACACAGATACG. Translation: CASSISGFNTDT. The entire CDR3 protein is CASSISGFNTDTYTF.

The table lists this clone with many counts. The sequence runs out 3 residues before the end of the CDR3; the remainder is reconstructed from the germline J gene. The chain recombines TRBV7-2 with TRBJ1-4; a weak D match, TRBD1 (5 bases). Germline loops: CDR1 SGHTA, CDR2 FQGNSA. This CDR3 comprises 14 residues. Between the trimmed V and J ends, which lost 2 bases and 8 bases, there was a span of 12 bases. CDR3 DNA, as far as it was read: TGTGCCAGCAGCTTATCAGGGATGGCAGAAAAA. Protein product: CASSLSGMAEK. The full CDR3 sequence reads CASSLSGMAEKLFF.